Listed below are T cell receptor beta chains from one sample, sequenced in a study of CD8 T cells in ankylosing spondylitis. TCRdb processed the 5' RACE reads anew with MiXCR; each CDR3 protein has one entry. The table includes fewer than 400,000 distinct CDR3 sequences, around 7.6% detected once. Input material: blood, either unsorted or a sorted T cell fraction (not recorded which). These receptors were taken from a male donor with ankylosing spondylitis. CDR3s include the opening cysteine and the closing phenylalanine or tryptophan. D genes are given only for firm matches. Clone size is not always given. Where it is, it says once, few, many or a class for expanded clones.

CASRTAFYNEQFF TGTGCCAGCAGGACAGCCTTCTACAATGAGCAGTTCTTC - - TRBJ2-1 TRBV6-1
CASTLGTSGTYEQYF TGTGCCAGCACCCTAGGGACTAGCGGAACCTACGAGCAGTACTTC TRBD2 few TRBJ2-7 TRBV4-2
CSATRPSGDNEQFF TGCAGCGCTACTCGTCCTAGCGGCGACAATGAGCAGTTCTTC TRBD2 - TRBJ2-1 TRBV29-1
CASSFNRDREYEQYF TGTGCCAGCAGCTTCAACCGGGACAGGGAATACGAGCAGTACTTC TRBD1 - TRBJ2-7 TRBV7-2
CASTPGGRASTDTQYF TGTGCCAGCACCCCCGGCGGGAGGGCCAGCACAGATACGCAGTATTTT TRBD2 few TRBJ2-3 TRBV6-2/TRBV6-3
CATSDPDLAGDNEQYF TGTGCCACCAGTGACCCCGATTTAGCGGGAGACAACGAGCAGTACTTC TRBD2 many TRBJ2-7 TRBV24-1
CACDWAGHQPQHF TGTGCCTGCGATTGGGCCGGACACCAGCCCCAGCATTTT - few TRBJ1-5 TRBV30
CASSLGRRYGELFF TGTGCCAGCAGCTTAGGGCGGAGGTACGGGGAGCTGTTTTTT - - TRBJ2-2 TRBV7-2
CASSDSRAGGYEQYF TGTGCCAGCAGCGACTCCCGCGCGGGGGGCTACGAGCAGTACTTC TRBD2 - TRBJ2-7 TRBV13
CASSLVGALNTEAFF TGTGCCAGCAGCTTGGTTGGGGCCTTGAACACTGAAGCTTTCTTT - many TRBJ1-1 TRBV5-6
CASSPPAGVRARTDTQYF TGTGCCAGCAGTCCTCCGGCAGGGGTAAGGGCGAGAACAGATACGCAGTATTTT - - TRBJ2-3 TRBV6-1
CASSLEAPPSDIQYF TGCGCCAGCAGCTTGGAAGCCCCTCCGAGTGACATTCAGTACTTC - few TRBJ2-4 TRBV5-1
CASSYAHNMNTEAFF TGTGCCAGCAGTTACGCCCATAACATGAACACTGAAGCTTTCTTT - few TRBJ1-1 TRBV6-5
CASSQEGQGDYEQYF TGCGCCAGCAGCCAAGAGGGACAGGGGGACTACGAGCAGTACTTC TRBD1 many TRBJ2-7 TRBV4-3
CASSHETSNTGELFF TGCGCCAGCAGCCACGAGACCTCGAACACCGGGGAGCTGTTTTTT - few TRBJ2-2 TRBV4-1
CASSAGGPYEQYF TGTGCCAGCTCGGCGGGAGGGCCCTACGAGCAGTACTTC TRBD2 few TRBJ2-7 TRBV18
CASSSPGLAGVTQYF TGTGCCAGCAGTTCCCCGGGACTAGCGGGAGTTACGCAGTATTTT TRBD2 - TRBJ2-3 TRBV28
CASSLGPSPNTEAFF TGTGCCAGCAGCTTAGGGCCGTCCCCGAACACTGAAGCTTTCTTT - few TRBJ1-1 TRBV7-3
CASADISYEQYF TGTGCCAGTGCAGACATATCCTACGAGCAGTACTTC - - TRBJ2-7 TRBV27
CASSLTGLAGVDEQFF TGCGCCAGCAGCTTAACGGGACTAGCGGGAGTAGATGAGCAGTTCTTC TRBD2 - TRBJ2-1 TRBV5-1
CASSQDRVSYNEQFF TGTGCCAGCAGCCAAGACAGGGTCTCCTACAATGAGCAGTTCTTC - - TRBJ2-1 TRBV3-1
CASSPSGGARYGYTF TGTGCCAGCAGTCCGAGTGGAGGGGCCCGATATGGCTACACCTTC - few TRBJ1-2 TRBV12-3/TRBV12-4
CSVVAGGSGSGETQYF TGCAGCGTTGTGGCGGGGGGTAGCGGGAGCGGGGAGACCCAGTACTTC TRBD2 few TRBJ2-5 TRBV29-1
CAISERDRGVTEAFF TGTGCCATCAGTGAAAGGGACAGGGGGGTCACTGAAGCTTTCTTT TRBD1 few TRBJ1-1 TRBV10-3
CASRRQGSGYEQYF TGTGCCAGCAGAAGGCAGGGGTCGGGCTACGAGCAGTACTTC - once TRBJ2-7 TRBV7-9
CSVWGKGREKLFF TGCAGCGTCTGGGGGAAGGGACGCGAAAAACTGTTTTTT - many TRBJ1-4 TRBV29-1
CASSKRETQYF TGTGCCAGCAGCAAGAGAGAGACCCAGTACTTC - few TRBJ2-5 TRBV7-6
CATSDRGVGVSNQPQHF TGTGCCACCAGTGATAGGGGAGTAGGAGTAAGCAATCAGCCCCAGCATTTT - many TRBJ1-5 TRBV24-1
CASRGTGGASYGYTF TGTGCCAGCAGGGGGACAGGGGGCGCCTCCTATGGCTACACCTTC TRBD1 - TRBJ1-2 TRBV12-3/TRBV12-4
CSARDRGPYNEQFF TGCAGTGCTAGAGATCGGGGACCATACAATGAGCAGTTCTTC - few TRBJ2-1 TRBV20-1
CASSNSASYNEQFF TGTGCCAGCAGCAACTCCGCCTCCTACAATGAGCAGTTCTTC - few TRBJ2-1 TRBV28
CASSLRSLGTGELFF TGTGCCAGCAGCTTGAGGAGTCTCGGCACCGGGGAGCTGTTTTTT - few TRBJ2-2 TRBV5-4
CSATPLTGRNTEAFF TGCAGTGCTACCCCGCTAACCGGCCGAAACACTGAAGCTTTCTTT - few TRBJ1-1 TRBV20-1
CASSLSGGNIQYF TGTGCCAGCAGCTTAAGTGGCGGCAACATTCAGTACTTC - few TRBJ2-4 TRBV7-8
CASSISTGYEQYF TGTGCCAGCAGCATCTCGACAGGGTACGAGCAGTACTTC TRBD1 - TRBJ2-7 TRBV28
CASSLTTGSYEQYF TGCGCCAGCAGCTTGACTACAGGGTCCTACGAGCAGTACTTC - many TRBJ2-7 TRBV5-1
CASSPTSGRDNEQYF TGTGCCAGCAGTCCGACTAGCGGGAGAGATAACGAGCAGTACTTC TRBD2 - TRBJ2-7 TRBV6-1
CASSGTGSSQFF TGTGCCAGCAGTGGTACAGGGTCCTCGCAGTTCTTC - many TRBJ2-1 TRBV2
CASSQGLVWNQPQHF TGCGCCAGCAGCCAAGGGCTAGTGTGGAATCAGCCCCAGCATTTT - - TRBJ1-5 TRBV4-3
CASSLAGDNSPLHF TGTGCCAGCAGCTTGGCAGGGGATAATTCACCCCTCCACTTT - - TRBJ1-6 TRBV7-2
CASSLPSREGSAKNIQYF TGCGCCAGCAGCTTGCCTTCCCGGGAGGGGTCCGCCAAAAACATTCAGTACTTC TRBD2 - TRBJ2-4 TRBV5-1
CASSFRTSGRYEQYF TGTGCCAGCAGCTTCCGGACTAGCGGGAGATACGAGCAGTACTTC TRBD2 many TRBJ2-7 TRBV7-8
CASSLRTAANYGYTF TGTGCCAGCAGCTTAAGGACAGCAGCTAACTATGGCTACACCTTC - - TRBJ1-2 TRBV7-2